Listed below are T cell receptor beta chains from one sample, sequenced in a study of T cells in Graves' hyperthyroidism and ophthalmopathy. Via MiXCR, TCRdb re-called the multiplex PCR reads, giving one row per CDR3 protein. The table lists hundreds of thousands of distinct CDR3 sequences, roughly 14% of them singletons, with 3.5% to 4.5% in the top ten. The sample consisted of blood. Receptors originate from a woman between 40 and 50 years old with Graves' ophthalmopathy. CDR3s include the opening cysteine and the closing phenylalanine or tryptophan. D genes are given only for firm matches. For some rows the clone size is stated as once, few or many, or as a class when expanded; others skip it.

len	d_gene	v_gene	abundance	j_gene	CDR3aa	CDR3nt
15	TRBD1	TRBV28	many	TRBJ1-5	CASRQGDGTYEPQHF	TGTGCCAGCAGACAGGGGGACGGCACATACGAGCCCCAGCATTTT
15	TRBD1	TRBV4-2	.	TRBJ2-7	CASSQGGQGTYEQYF	TGTGCCAGCAGCCAAGGGGGACAGGGCACCTACGAGCAGTACTTC
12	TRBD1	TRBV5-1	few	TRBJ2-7	CASSWDRGEQYF	TGCGCCAGCAGCTGGGACAGGGGCGAGCAGTACTTC
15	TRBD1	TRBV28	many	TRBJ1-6	CASSSTGAVNSPLHF	TGTGCCAGCAGTTCGACAGGGGCGGTAAATTCACCCCTCCACTTT
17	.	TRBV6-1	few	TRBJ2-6	CASSGDLRTSGANVLTF	TGTGCCAGCAGTGGAGACCTGAGAACCTCTGGGGCCAACGTCCTGACTTTC
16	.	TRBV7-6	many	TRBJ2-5	CASSLQLKTLGETQYF	TGTGCCAGCAGCTTACAATTAAAAACGCTTGGGGAGACCCAGTACTTC
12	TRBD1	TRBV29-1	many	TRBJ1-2	CSARTGDYGYTF	TGCAGCGCTAGGACAGGGGACTATGGCTACACCTTC
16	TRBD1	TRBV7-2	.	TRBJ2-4	CASSLALVNRGDIQYF	TGTGCCAGCAGCTTAGCCTTAGTAAACAGGGGGGACATTCAGTACTTC
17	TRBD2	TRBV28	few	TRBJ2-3	CASSFRRFGGRADTQYF	TGTGCCAGCAGTTTCCGGAGGTTTGGCGGGAGGGCAGATACGCAGTATTTT
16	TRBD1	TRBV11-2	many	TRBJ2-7	CASSGRWDSRSYEQYF	TGTGCCAGCAGCGGTAGATGGGACAGTCGATCCTACGAGCAGTACTTC
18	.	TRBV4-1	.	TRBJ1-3	CASSQALLRGASGNTIYF	TGCGCCAGCAGCCAAGCTCTTCTACGGGGTGCCTCTGGAAACACCATATATTTT
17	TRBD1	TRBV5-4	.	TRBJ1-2	CASSSMTGTAFEYGYTF	TGTGCCAGCAGCTCGATGACAGGGACCGCTTTTGAGTATGGCTACACCTTC
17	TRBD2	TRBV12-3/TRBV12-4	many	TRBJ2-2	CASSLLGLAGGTGELFF	TGTGCCAGCAGTTTGCTGGGACTAGCGGGAGGCACCGGGGAGCTGTTTTTT
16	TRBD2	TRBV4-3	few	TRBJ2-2	CASSPTSGVYTGELFF	TGCGCCAGCAGCCCGACTAGCGGCGTATACACCGGGGAGCTGTTTTTT
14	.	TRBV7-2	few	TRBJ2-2	CASQGVLSTGELFF	TGTGCCAGCCAAGGGGTTTTGAGCACCGGGGAGCTGTTTTTT
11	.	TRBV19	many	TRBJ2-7	CATRNSYEQYF	TGTGCCACGAGGAATTCCTACGAGCAGTACTTC
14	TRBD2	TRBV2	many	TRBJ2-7	CASKGWREDYEQYF	TGTGCCAGCAAGGGTTGGCGGGAGGACTACGAGCAGTACTTC
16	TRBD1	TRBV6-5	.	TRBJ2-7	CASSYSRTGDPYEQYF	TGTGCCAGCAGTTACAGCCGGACAGGGGACCCCTACGAGCAGTACTTC
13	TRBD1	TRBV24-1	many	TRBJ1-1	CATSDPGTGRAFF	TGTGCCACCAGTGACCCCGGGACAGGCCGAGCTTTCTTT
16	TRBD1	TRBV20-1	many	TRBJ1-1	CSARVPPTGANTEAFF	TGCAGTGCTAGAGTCCCCCCGACAGGGGCTAACACTGAAGCTTTCTTT
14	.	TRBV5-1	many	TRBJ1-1	CASSLLTGATEAFF	TGCGCCAGCAGCTTGTTAACCGGGGCGACTGAAGCTTTCTTT
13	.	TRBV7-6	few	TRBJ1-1	CASSPMGSSEAFF	TGTGCCAGCAGCCCTATGGGGTCTAGCGAAGCTTTCTTT
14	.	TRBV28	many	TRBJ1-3	CASSFSYSGNTIYF	TGTGCCAGCAGTTTTAGTTATTCTGGAAACACCATATATTTT
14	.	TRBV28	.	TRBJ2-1	CASSLPNGNNEQFF	TGTGCCAGCAGTTTACCGAATGGTAACAATGAGCAGTTCTTC
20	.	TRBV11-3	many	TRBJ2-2	CASSLVASPSTHSDTGELFF	TGTGCCAGCAGCTTAGTAGCCAGCCCTAGTACCCACTCGGACACCGGGGAGCTGTTTTTT
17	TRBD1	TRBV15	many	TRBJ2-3	CATSRDRTGQASDTQYF	TGTGCCACCAGCAGAGATCGGACAGGGCAGGCGTCAGATACGCAGTATTTT
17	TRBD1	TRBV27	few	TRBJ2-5	CASSLSIWGQQQETQYF	TGTGCCAGCAGTTTAAGTATCTGGGGACAGCAGCAAGAGACCCAGTACTTC